This TCR beta chain was retrieved from a study of T cells in Graves' hyperthyroidism and ophthalmopathy. Study findings and constraints: The model anticipated ophthalmopathy a median approximately 6.7 months pre-onset. Clonotypes that were expanded in thyroid above 0.001 mostly appeared in blood too.

Not enrolled were patients with uncontrolled infection, other autoimmune disease, pregnancy or lactation. Each diagnosis was grounded in clinical symptoms, serum thyroxine and TRAb, thyroid ultrasound, and orbital computed tomography. The CDR3 runs 14 residues. The V and J ends lost 3 bases and 7 bases respectively, with 15 bases between them. There are many counts of this clonotype. Its specificity is unknown. TCR beta CDR3 sequences were amplified from RNA transcripts. The HTBI primer set drove a first-round RT-PCR of the TCR CDR3. TCRdb reprocessed the multiplex PCR reads via MiXCR and lists one record per CDR3 protein. The sample yields a few hundred thousand distinct CDR3 sequences, around 15% seen once.

This TCR came from a woman aged 30 to 39 with Graves' ophthalmopathy. The genes are TRBV12-3 or TRBV12-4 and TRBJ1-1, with D tentatively TRBD1 (6 bases). Specimen: blood. In DNA, the CDR3 is TGTGCCAGCAGTTTTGCCAGGGGAATGGGTGAAGCTTTCTTT. Translating it yields CASSFARGMGEAFF.